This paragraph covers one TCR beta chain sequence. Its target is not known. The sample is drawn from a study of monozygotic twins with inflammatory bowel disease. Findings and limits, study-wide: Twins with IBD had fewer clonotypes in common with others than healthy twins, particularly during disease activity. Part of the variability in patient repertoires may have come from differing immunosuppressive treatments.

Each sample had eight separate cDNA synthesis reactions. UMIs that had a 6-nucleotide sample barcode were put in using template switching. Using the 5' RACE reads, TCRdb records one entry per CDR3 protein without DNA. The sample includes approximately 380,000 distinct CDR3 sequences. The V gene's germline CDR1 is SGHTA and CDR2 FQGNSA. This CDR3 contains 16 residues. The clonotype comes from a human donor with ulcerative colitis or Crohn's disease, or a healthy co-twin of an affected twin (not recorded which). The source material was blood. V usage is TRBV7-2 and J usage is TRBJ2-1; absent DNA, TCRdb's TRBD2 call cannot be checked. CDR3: CASSLSPRGFDNEQFF.